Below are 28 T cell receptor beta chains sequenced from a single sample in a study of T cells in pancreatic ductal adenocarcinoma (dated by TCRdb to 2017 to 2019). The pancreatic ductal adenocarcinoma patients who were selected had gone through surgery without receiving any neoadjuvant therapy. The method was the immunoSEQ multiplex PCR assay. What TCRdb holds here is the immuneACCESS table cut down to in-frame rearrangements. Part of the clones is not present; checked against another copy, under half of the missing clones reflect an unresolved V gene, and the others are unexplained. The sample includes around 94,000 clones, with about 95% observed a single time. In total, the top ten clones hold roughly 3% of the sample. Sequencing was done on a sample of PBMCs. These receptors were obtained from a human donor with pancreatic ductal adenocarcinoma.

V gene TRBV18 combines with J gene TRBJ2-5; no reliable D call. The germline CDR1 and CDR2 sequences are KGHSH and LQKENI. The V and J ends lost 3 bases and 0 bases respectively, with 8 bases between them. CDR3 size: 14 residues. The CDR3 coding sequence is TGTGCCAGCTCACCCACCAACTACCAAGAGACCCAGTACTTC. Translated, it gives CASSPTNYQETQYF.

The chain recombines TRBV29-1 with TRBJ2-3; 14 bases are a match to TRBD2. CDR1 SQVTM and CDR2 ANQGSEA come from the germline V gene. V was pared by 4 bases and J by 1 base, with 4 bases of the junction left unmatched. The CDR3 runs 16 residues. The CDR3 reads CSVGLAGGWGTDTQYF. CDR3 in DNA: TGCAGCGTTGGACTAGCGGGAGGGTGGGGCACAGATACGCAGTATTTT.

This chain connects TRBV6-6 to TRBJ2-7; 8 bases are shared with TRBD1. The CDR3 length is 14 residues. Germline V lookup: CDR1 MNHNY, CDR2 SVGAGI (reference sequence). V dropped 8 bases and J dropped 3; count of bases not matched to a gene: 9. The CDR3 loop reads CASRGQGFYYEQYF. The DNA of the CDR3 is TGTGCCAGCCGCGGACAGGGCTTTTACTACGAGCAGTACTTC.

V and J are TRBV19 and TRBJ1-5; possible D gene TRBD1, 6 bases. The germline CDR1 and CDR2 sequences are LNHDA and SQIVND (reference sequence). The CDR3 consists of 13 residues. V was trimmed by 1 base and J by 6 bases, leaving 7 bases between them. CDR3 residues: CASSIGGGQPQHF. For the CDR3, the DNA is TGTGCCAGTAGTATAGGAGGGGGTCAGCCCCAGCATTTT.

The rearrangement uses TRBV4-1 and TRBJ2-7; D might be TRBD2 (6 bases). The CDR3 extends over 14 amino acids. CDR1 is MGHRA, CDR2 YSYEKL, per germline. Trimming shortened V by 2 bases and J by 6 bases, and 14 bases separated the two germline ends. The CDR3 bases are TGCGCCAGCAGCCAACCGACCGGGAGTCGCGAGCAGTACTTC. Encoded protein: CASSQPTGSREQYF.

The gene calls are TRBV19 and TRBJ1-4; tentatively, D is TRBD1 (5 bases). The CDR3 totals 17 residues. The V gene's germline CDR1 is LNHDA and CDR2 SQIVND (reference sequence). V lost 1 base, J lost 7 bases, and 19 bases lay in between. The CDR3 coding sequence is TGTGCCAGTAGTATAGGACAACGGAGCGGGGCGGCTGAAAAACTGTTTTTT. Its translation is CASSIGQRSGAAEKLFF.

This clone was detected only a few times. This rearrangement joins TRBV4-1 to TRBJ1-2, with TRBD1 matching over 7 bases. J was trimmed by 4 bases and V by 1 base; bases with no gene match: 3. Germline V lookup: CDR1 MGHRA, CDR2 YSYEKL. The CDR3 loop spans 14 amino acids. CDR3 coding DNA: TGCGCCAGCAGCCAAGGACAGGGCGGCTATGGCTACACCTTC. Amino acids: CASSQGQGGYGYTF.

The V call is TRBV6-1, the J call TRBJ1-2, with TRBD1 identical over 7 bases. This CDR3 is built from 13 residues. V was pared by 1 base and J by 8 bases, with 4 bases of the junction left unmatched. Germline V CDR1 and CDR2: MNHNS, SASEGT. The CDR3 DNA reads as TGTGCCAGCAGTGAAGGCAAGGGGGCGGGCTACACCTTC. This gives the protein CASSEGKGAGYTF.

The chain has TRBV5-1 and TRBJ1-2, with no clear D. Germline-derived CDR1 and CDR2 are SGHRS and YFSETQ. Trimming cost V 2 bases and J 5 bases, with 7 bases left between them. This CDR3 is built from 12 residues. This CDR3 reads CASSFQNYGYTF. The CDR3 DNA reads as TGCGCCAGCAGCTTCCAGAATTATGGCTACACCTTC.

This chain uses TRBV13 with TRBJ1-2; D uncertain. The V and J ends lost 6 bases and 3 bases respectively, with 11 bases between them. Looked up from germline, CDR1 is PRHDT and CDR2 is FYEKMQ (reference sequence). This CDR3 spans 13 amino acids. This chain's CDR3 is CASSLTSDYGYTF. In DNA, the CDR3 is TGTGCCAGCAGTCTAACAAGCGACTATGGCTACACCTTC.

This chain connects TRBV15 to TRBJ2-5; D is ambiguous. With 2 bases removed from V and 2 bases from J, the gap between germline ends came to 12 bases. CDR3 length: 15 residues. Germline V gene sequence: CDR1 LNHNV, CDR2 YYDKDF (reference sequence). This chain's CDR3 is CATSRRSGTQETQYF. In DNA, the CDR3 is TGTGCCACCAGCAGAAGGAGTGGCACACAAGAGACCCAGTACTTC.

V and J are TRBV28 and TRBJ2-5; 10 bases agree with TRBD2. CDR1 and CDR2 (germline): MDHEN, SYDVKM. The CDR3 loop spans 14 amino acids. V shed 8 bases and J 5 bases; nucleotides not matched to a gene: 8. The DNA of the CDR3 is TGTGCCAGCGGGACTAGCGCAGGGGCGGAGACCCAGTACTTC. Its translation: CASGTSAGAETQYF. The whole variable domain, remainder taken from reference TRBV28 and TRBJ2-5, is DVKVTQSSRYLVKRTGEKVFLECVQDMDHENMFWYRQDPGLGLRLIYFSYDVKMKEKGDIPEGYSVSREKKERFSLILESASTNQTSMYLCASGTSAGAETQYFGPGTRLLVL.

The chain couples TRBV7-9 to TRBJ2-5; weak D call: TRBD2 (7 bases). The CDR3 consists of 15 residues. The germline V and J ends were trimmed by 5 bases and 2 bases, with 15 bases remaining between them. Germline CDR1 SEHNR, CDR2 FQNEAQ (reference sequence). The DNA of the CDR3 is TGTGCCAGCAGCCCCGGCGGGGGCGGTCAAGAGACCCAGTACTTC. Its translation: CASSPGGGGQETQYF.

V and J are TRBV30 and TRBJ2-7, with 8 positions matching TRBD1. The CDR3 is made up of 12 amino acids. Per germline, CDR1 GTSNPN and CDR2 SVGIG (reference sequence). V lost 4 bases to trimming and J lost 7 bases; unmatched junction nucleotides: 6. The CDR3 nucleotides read TGTGCCTGGACAGGGGGCGGTCATGAGCAGTACTTC. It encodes CAWTGGGHEQYF.

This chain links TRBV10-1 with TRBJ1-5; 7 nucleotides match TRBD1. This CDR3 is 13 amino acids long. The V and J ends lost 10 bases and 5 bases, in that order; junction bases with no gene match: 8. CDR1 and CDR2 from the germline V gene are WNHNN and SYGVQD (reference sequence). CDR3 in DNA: TGCGCCATCAACCGGGACAGCCATCAGCCCCAGCATTTT. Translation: CAINRDSHQPQHF.

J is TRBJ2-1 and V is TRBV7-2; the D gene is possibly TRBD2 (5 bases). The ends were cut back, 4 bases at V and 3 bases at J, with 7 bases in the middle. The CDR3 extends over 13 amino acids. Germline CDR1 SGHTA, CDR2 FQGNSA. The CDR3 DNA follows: TGTGCCAGCAGCTCGGGGAACTACAATGAGCAGTTCTTC. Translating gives CASSSGNYNEQFF.

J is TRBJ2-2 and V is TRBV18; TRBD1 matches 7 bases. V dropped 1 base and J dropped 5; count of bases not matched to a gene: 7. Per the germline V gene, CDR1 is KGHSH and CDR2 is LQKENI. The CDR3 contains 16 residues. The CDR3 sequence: CASSPQWDSATGELFF. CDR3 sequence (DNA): TGTGCCAGCTCACCACAATGGGACAGTGCAACCGGGGAGCTGTTTTTT. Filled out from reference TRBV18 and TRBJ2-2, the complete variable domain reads NAGVMQNPRHLVRRRGQEARLRCSPMKGHSHVYWYRQLPEEGLKFMVYLQKENIIDESGMPKERFSAEFPKEGPSILRIQQVVRGDSAAYFCASSPQWDSATGELFFGEGSRLTVL.

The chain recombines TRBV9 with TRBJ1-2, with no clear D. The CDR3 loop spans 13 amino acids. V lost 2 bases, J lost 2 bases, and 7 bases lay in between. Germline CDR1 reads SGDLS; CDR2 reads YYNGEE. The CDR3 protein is CASSVRGNYGYTF. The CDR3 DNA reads TGTGCCAGCAGCGTCCGCGGGAACTATGGCTACACCTTC.

The CDR3 region is CASSLARATGELFF. CDR3 DNA sequence: TGTGCCAGCAGCTTAGCGCGCGCGACCGGGGAGCTGTTTTTT. The chain uses TRBV7-2 and TRBJ2-2; D is uncertain. Trimming took 0 bases from V and 5 from J, leaving 7 bases between them. Germline CDR1 and CDR2: SGHTA and FQGNSA. This CDR3 comprises 14 residues.

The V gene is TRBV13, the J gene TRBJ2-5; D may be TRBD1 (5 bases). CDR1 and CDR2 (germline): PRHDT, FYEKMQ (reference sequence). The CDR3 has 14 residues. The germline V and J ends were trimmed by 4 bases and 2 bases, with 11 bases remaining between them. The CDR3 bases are TGTGCCAGCAGCTCACGACAGAGTCAAGAGACCCAGTACTTC. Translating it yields CASSSRQSQETQYF.

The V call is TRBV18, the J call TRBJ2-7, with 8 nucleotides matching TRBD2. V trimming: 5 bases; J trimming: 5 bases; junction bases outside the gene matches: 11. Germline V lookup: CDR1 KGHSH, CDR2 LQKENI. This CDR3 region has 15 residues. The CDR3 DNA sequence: TGTGCCAGCTCATTAGATACGGGAGGGAGGAACGAGCAGTACTTC. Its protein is CASSLDTGGRNEQYF.

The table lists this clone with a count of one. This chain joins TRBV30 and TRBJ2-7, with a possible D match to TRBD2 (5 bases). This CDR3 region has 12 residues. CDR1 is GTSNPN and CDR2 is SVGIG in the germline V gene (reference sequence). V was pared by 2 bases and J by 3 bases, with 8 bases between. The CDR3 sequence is CAWSRGGYEQYF. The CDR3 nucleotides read TGTGCCTGGAGTCGGGGTGGCTACGAGCAGTACTTC.

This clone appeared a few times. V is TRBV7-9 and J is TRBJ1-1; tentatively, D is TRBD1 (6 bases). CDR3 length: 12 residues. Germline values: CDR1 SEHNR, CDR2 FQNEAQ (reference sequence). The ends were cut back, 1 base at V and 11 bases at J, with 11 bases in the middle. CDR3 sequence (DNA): TGTGCCAGCAGCTTAGTGACAGGTAGGGCTTTCTTT. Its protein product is CASSLVTGRAFF. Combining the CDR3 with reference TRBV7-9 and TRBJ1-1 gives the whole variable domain DTGVSQNPRHKITKRGQNVTFRCDPISEHNRLYWYRQTLGQGPEFLTYFQNEAQLEKSRLLSDRFSAERPKGSFSTLEIQRTEQGDSAMYLCASSLVTGRAFFGQGTRLTVV.

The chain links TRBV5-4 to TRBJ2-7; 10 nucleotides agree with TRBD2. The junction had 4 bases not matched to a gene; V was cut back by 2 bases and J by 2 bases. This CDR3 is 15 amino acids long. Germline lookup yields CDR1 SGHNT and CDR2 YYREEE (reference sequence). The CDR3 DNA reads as TGTGCCAGCAGCTTAGTAGCGGGAGGTGCCTACGAGCAGTACTTC. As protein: CASSLVAGGAYEQYF.

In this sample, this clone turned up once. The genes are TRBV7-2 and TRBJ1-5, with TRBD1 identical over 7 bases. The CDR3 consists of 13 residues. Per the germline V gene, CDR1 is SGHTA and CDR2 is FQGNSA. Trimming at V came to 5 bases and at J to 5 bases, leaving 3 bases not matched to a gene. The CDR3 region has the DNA TGTGCCAGCAGCCGACAGGGTGATCAGCCCCAGCATTTT. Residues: CASSRQGDQPQHF.

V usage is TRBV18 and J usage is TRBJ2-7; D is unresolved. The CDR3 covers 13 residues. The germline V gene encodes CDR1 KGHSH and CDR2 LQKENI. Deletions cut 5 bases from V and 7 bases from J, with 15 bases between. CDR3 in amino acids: CASSSQQAREQYF. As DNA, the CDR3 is TGTGCCAGCTCATCACAACAAGCGAGGGAGCAGTACTTC. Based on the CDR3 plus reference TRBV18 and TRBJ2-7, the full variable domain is NAGVMQNPRHLVRRRGQEARLRCSPMKGHSHVYWYRQLPEEGLKFMVYLQKENIIDESGMPKERFSAEFPKEGPSILRIQQVVRGDSAAYFCASSSQQAREQYFGPGTRLTVT.

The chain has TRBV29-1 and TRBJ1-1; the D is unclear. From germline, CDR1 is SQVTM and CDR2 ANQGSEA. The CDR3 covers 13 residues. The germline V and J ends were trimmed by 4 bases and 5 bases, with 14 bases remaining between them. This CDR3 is CSVVVVSGTEAFF. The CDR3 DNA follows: TGCAGCGTTGTCGTGGTTTCGGGAACTGAAGCTTTCTTT. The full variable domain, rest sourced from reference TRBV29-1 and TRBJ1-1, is SAVISQKPSRDICQRGTSLTIQCQVDSQVTMMFWYRQQPGQSLTLIATANQGSEATYESGFVIDKFPISRPNLTFSTLTVSNMSPEDSSIYLCSVVVVSGTEAFFGQGTRLTVV.

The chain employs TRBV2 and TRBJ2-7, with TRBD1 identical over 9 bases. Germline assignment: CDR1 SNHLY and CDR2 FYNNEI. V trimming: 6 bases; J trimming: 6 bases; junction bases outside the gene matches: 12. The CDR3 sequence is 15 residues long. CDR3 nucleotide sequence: TGTGCCAGCAGCCCACAGGGACAGGGCTCGAGCGAGCAGTACTTC. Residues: CASSPQGQGSSEQYF.